The present entry profiles one T cell receptor (beta chain) with its context. The antigen remains unidentified. Looked up from germline, CDR1 is SGHRS and CDR2 is YFSETQ. CDR3 length: 13 amino acids. Trimming removed 0 bases at V and 7 bases at J, with 7 bases between. The data were obtained in a study of T cell responses to AZD1222 COVID-19 vaccine. Study summary: It was second doses at about 4 or about 12 weeks that were pooled.

Libraries were prepared by immunoSEQ multiplex PCR; TCRdb keeps only in-frame clonotypes and omits some of them. The repertoire holds about 110,000 clones, with roughly 86% as singletons. Study-wide results and caveats: Sampling that yielded the repertoires occurred only after the peak T cell response. Compared with day 0, the breadth and depth of the Spike-specific TCR repertoire rose significantly after two doses of AZD1222. Mostly white British, mostly female donors; authors suggested clonal diversity may be underestimated.

The TCR originated in an adult in good health. This chain uses TRBV5-1 with TRBJ2-2; D is unclear. The material was peripheral blood, obtained on day 0 of AZD1222 vaccination. CDR3 residues: CASSLDFIGELFF. The CDR3, as DNA: TGCGCCAGCAGCTTGGACTTTATCGGGGAGCTGTTTTTT. The complete variable domain, with remaining parts taken from reference TRBV5-1 and TRBJ2-2, reads KAGVTQTPRYLIKTRGQQVTLSCSPISGHRSVSWYQQTPGQGLQFLFEYFSETQRNKGNFPGRFSGRQFSNSRSEMNVSTLELGDSALYLCASSLDFIGELFFGEGSRLTVL.